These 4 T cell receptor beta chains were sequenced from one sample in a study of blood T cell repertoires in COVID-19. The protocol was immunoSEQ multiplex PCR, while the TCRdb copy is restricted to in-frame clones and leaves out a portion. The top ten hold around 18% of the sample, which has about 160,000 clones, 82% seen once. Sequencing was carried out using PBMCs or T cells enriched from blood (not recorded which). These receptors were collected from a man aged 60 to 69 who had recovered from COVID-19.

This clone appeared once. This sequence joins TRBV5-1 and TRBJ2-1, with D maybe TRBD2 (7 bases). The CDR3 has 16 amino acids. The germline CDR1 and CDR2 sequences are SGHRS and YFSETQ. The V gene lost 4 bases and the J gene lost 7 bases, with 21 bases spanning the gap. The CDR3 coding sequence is TGCGCCAGCAGCCCGGGGGGCAGGGGAAATTTTAATGAGCAGTTCTTC. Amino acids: CASSPGGRGNFNEQFF.

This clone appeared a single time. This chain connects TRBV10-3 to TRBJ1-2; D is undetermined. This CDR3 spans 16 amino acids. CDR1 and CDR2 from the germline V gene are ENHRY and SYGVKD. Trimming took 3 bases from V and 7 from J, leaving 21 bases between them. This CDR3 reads CAISDFEFGYNGGYTF. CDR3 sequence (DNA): TGTGCCATCAGTGATTTTGAATTCGGGTATAACGGTGGCTACACCTTC.

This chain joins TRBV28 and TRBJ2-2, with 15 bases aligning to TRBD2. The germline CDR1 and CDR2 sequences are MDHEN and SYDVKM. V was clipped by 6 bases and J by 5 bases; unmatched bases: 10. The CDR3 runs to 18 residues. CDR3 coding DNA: TGTGCCAGCAGGGGGCCGGGACTAGCGGGAGGAAGGACCGGGGAGCTGTTTTTT. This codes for CASRGPGLAGGRTGELFF.

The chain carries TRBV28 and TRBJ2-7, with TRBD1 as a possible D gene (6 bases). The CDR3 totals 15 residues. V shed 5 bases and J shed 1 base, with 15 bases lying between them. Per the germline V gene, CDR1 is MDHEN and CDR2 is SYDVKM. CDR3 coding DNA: TGTGCCAGCAGTCCTTTACAGGGTCTGTCCTACGAGCAGTACTTC. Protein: CASSPLQGLSYEQYF.